The 30 T cell receptor beta chains below were found in one sample sequenced in a study of post-analysis software for immune sequencing data. Study outcomes and limitations: Elevated frequency relative to controls characterized several TRBV segments in patients, TRBV5-6, TRBV5-1 and TRBV20-1 among them.

cDNA libraries of TCR beta carried unique molecular identifiers. Each CDR3 protein is one row after TCRdb ran MiXCR on the PCR reads. The table records roughly 570,000 distinct CDR3 sequences, approximately 34% of them present only once. No antigen has been assigned to these receptors. The sequenced material came from blood. These TCRs come from a girl aged 2 to 17 with multiple sclerosis.

The chain joins TRBV6-5 to TRBJ1-2; possibly TRBD1 for D (5 bases). The CDR3 loop spans 15 amino acids. Trimming removed 2 bases at V and 5 bases at J, with 15 bases between. Germline V gives CDR1 MNHEY, CDR2 SVGAGI. The CDR3 DNA sequence: TGTGCCAGCAGTTACGGGGCAGAGTTACCTTATGGCTACACCTTC. Its translation is CASSYGAELPYGYTF.

The V and J genes are TRBV3-1 and TRBJ2-3; D might be TRBD2 (6 bases). The germline V and J ends were trimmed by 5 bases and 0 bases, with 12 bases remaining between them. In germline, CDR1 is LGHDT, CDR2 YNNKEL (reference sequence). The CDR3 length is 15 residues. The CDR3 region is CASSTSAGSTDTQYF. Written as DNA, the CDR3 is TGTGCCAGCAGCACTTCCGCGGGGAGCACAGATACGCAGTATTTT.

In nucleotides, the CDR3 is TGCGCCAGCAGTGAGTCTAGGGGTTCTGGGGCCAACGTCCTGACTTTC. Residues: CASSESRGSGANVLTF. The chain joins TRBV10-1 to TRBJ2-6; a weak D match, TRBD1 (5 bases). With 0 bases removed from V and 1 base from J, the gap between germline ends came to 7 bases. CDR1 and CDR2 from the germline V gene are WNHNN and SYGVQD (reference sequence). The CDR3 is made up of 16 amino acids.

Notes on this clonotype: The junction differs from germline at one of its ends, possibly a read error. The chain employs TRBV5-1 and TRBJ2-5; D is unclear. In germline, CDR1 is SGHRS, CDR2 YFSETQ. The CDR3 is 14 amino acids. The CDR3 protein is CANSLEHPQETQYF. The CDR3 DNA sequence: TGCGCCAACAGCTTGGAGCACCCTCAAGAGACCCAGTACTTC.

This sequence joins TRBV2 and TRBJ1-2; 9 nucleotides align to TRBD1. There are 14 residues in the CDR3. The germline V gene has CDR1 SNHLY and CDR2 FYNNEI. J gave up 3 bases and V 7 bases, and 6 bases lay outside the gene matches. For the CDR3, the DNA is TGTGCCAGCACGGGGGACAGGGTAGACTATGGCTACACCTTC. Residues: CASTGDRVDYGYTF. Using reference TRBV2 and TRBJ1-2 for the parts outside the CDR3, the full variable domain is EPEVTQTPSHQVTQMGQEVILRCVPISNHLYFYWYRQILGQKVEFLVSFYNNEISEKSEIFDDQFSVERPDGSNFTLKIRSTKLEDSAMYFCASTGDRVDYGYTFGSGTRLTVV.

The chain employs TRBV29-1 and TRBJ2-1; the match to TRBD1 covers 9 bases. The CDR3 consists of 14 residues. Looked up from germline, CDR1 is SQVTM and CDR2 is ANQGSEA. Trimming removed 6 bases from V and 4 bases from J; junction bases left unmatched: 7. The CDR3 loop is CSVVNRGHYNEQFF. The CDR3 region has the DNA TGCAGCGTCGTTAACAGGGGGCATTACAATGAGCAGTTCTTC.

The chain employs TRBV15 and TRBJ1-2; tentatively, D is TRBD1 (5 bases). With 5 bases removed from V and 10 bases from J, the gap between germline ends came to 14 bases. CDR3 length: 12 amino acids. In germline, CDR1 is LNHNV, CDR2 YYDKDF (reference sequence). Written as DNA, the CDR3 is TGTGCCACCAGCCCTTCGGCGGGGCCCTACACCTTC. It codes for CATSPSAGPYTF.

The V call is TRBV11-2, the J call TRBJ1-2; tentative D call: TRBD1 (5 bases). The CDR3 sequence is 16 residues long. Germline V lookup: CDR1 SGHAT, CDR2 FQNNGV. V was pared by 2 bases and J by 2 bases, with 15 bases between. CDR3 nucleotides: TGTGCCAGCAGCTTATCCCTGTCCGGGGGAAACTATGGCTACACCTTC. This translates into CASSLSLSGGNYGYTF.

The chain links TRBV10-3 to TRBJ2-3, with unresolved D. This CDR3 spans 13 amino acids. Trimming stripped 6 bases from V and 2 bases from J, with 9 bases between. Germline loops: CDR1 ENHRY, CDR2 SYGVKD. CDR3 protein: CAIRVGYTDTQYF. CDR3 DNA sequence: TGTGCCATCAGGGTGGGCTACACAGATACGCAGTATTTT.

This chain joins TRBV7-8 and TRBJ2-7, with D uncertain. Per the germline V gene, CDR1 is SGHVS and CDR2 is FQNEAQ. Trimming shortened V by 2 bases and J by 8 bases, and 10 bases separated the two germline ends. The length of the CDR3 is 12 residues. Here the CDR3 reads CASSLPLEKQYF. The CDR3 nucleotides are TGTGCCAGCAGCTTACCCTTGGAGAAGCAGTACTTC. Full variable domain (missing parts from reference TRBV7-8 and TRBJ2-7): GAGVSQSPRYKVAKRGQDVALRCDPISGHVSLFWYQQALGQGPEFLTYFQNEAQLDKSGLPSDRFFAERPEGSVSTLKIQRTQQEDSAVYLCASSLPLEKQYFGPGTRLTVT.

This clonotype was counted many times. This chain joins TRBV29-1 and TRBJ2-4, with D possibly TRBD1 on 6 matching bases. CDR3 length: 11 residues. The V end lost 6 bases, the J end lost 8 bases, and 11 bases lay between the germline ends. Germline CDR1 reads SQVTM; CDR2 reads ANQGSEA. CDR3 protein: CSVYRADIQYF. The CDR3, as DNA: TGCAGCGTATACAGGGCGGACATTCAGTACTTC. Full variable domain (outside the CDR3, taken from reference TRBV29-1 and TRBJ2-4): SAVISQKPSRDICQRGTSLTIQCQVDSQVTMMFWYRQQPGQSLTLIATANQGSEATYESGFVIDKFPISRPNLTFSTLTVSNMSPEDSSIYLCSVYRADIQYFGAGTRLSVL.

The chain carries TRBV24-1 and TRBJ1-5; 8 bases line up with TRBD1. The CDR3 runs to 16 residues. CDR1 is KGHDR, CDR2 SFDVKD, per germline. Trimming cost V 4 bases and J 1 base; bases outside gene matches: 5. The CDR3 DNA reads TGTGCCACCAGTGACCCTGGACAGGGAAGCAATCAGCCCCAGCATTTT. The encoded protein is CATSDPGQGSNQPQHF.

Concerning this clonotype: No conserved phenylalanine or tryptophan ends this CDR3, so it is likely a read error. The chain couples TRBV10-3 to TRBJ2-7; D may match TRBD1 or TRBD2 (5 bases each). V shed 0 bases and J shed 9 bases, with 6 bases lying between them. Germline CDR1 and CDR2: ENHRY and SYGVKD. The CDR3 is made up of 11 amino acids. CDR3 nucleotide sequence: TGTGCCATCAGTGAGTCGGGGGTGCAGTACCTC. Its protein product is CAISESGVQYL.

This clonotype has just a few counts. The chain has TRBV7-2 and TRBJ1-4; the D is unclear. The V gene's germline CDR1 is SGHTA and CDR2 FQGNSA. Trimming removed 4 bases from V and 7 bases from J, with 10 bases in between. The length of the CDR3 is 13 residues. CDR3 sequence reads: CASSSQWGEKLFF. The CDR3 DNA reads as TGTGCCAGCAGCTCCCAGTGGGGTGAAAAACTGTTTTTT.

This clonotype was counted a few times. The chain employs TRBV5-1 and TRBJ2-1, with D possibly TRBD2 on 5 matching bases. The V gene lost 3 bases and the J gene lost 0 bases, with 13 bases spanning the gap. Germline V CDR1 and CDR2: SGHRS, YFSETQ. This CDR3 has 16 amino acids. CDR3 nucleotide sequence: TGCGCCAGCAGCTACACATCGGGGAGCTCCTACAATGAGCAGTTCTTC. Amino acids: CASSYTSGSSYNEQFF.

About this clonotype itself: This clone may be a read error of a much larger clone one base away. The V call is TRBV5-1, the J call TRBJ2-5; 10 bases match TRBD1. With 5 bases clipped from V and 11 bases from J, the junction kept 18 bases outside the gene matches. Germline V gene data show CDR1 as SGHRS and CDR2 as YFSETQ. The CDR3 consists of 16 residues. CDR3 loop: CASSRDRGVDGNEQYF. The CDR3 nucleotides are TGCGCCAGCAGTCGGGACAGGGGAGTAGATGGCAATGAGCAGTACTTC.

This chain uses TRBV13 with TRBJ2-7, with TRBD1 matching 8 bases. Germline V gives CDR1 PRHDT, CDR2 FYEKMQ (reference sequence). Losses at the gene ends were 5 bases for V and 1 base for J; bases not matched to a gene: 7. The CDR3 covers 15 residues. CDR3 region: CASSPPGQGSYEQYF. DNA of the CDR3: TGTGCCAGCAGCCCCCCTGGACAGGGTTCCTACGAGCAGTACTTC.

The chain combines TRBV19 with TRBJ2-3, with 7 bases identical to TRBD1. This CDR3 has 15 amino acids. The V and J ends lost 6 bases and 4 bases, in that order; junction bases with no gene match: 10. CDR1 LNHDA and CDR2 SQIVND come from the germline V gene (reference sequence). The CDR3 here is CASSLRQGVADTQYF. The CDR3 DNA reads TGTGCCAGTAGCCTCCGACAGGGTGTAGCAGATACGCAGTATTTT. Variable domain in full (rest from reference TRBV19 and TRBJ2-3): DGGITQSPKYLFRKEGQNVTLSCEQNLNHDAMYWYRQDPGQGLRLIYYSQIVNDFQKGDIAEGYSVSREKKESFPLTVTSAQKNPTAFYLCASSLRQGVADTQYFGPGTRLTVL.

V gene TRBV20-1 combines with J gene TRBJ1-6; a possible D gene is TRBD1 (6 bases). V was trimmed by 1 base and J by 11 bases, leaving 18 bases between them. The germline CDR1 and CDR2 sequences are DFQATT and SNEGSKA (reference sequence). The length of the CDR3 is 15 residues. The chain's CDR3 is CSARAGHVLNPPLHF. For the CDR3, the DNA is TGCAGTGCTAGAGCGGGACACGTGTTGAATCCACCCCTCCACTTT.

This clonotype was recorded a few times. The chain combines TRBV29-1 with TRBJ2-7; no reliable D call. The CDR3 totals 11 residues. CDR1 and CDR2 from the germline V gene are SQVTM and ANQGSEA. The CDR3 DNA is TGCGCCGGGTCTACCGCCTACGAGCAGTACTTC. Translating gives CAGSTAYEQYF.

The rearrangement uses TRBV20-1 and TRBJ1-6, with 7 bases identical to TRBD1. The CDR3 is made up of 15 amino acids. CDR1 is DFQATT, CDR2 SNEGSKA, per germline (reference sequence). V lost 4 bases, J lost 7 bases, and 10 bases stayed unmatched. The CDR3 spells CSAKVLGTVNSPLHF. CDR3 in DNA: TGCAGTGCTAAAGTTTTGGGGACAGTCAATTCACCCCTCCACTTT.

The chain combines TRBV29-1 with TRBJ2-1, with TRBD1 matching 8 bases. Germline loops: CDR1 SQVTM, CDR2 ANQGSEA. This CDR3 has 15 amino acids. Trimming removed 4 bases from V and 4 bases from J; junction bases left unmatched: 9. The CDR3 region is CSVGAGGAGYNEQFF. The CDR3 DNA reads TGCAGCGTTGGGGCAGGGGGCGCCGGTTACAATGAGCAGTTCTTC.

The chain couples TRBV4-1 to TRBJ2-5, with D possibly being TRBD2 (6 bases). Germline CDR1 and CDR2: MGHRA and YSYEKL. The CDR3 is 15 amino acids. Trimming removed 0 bases from V and 1 base from J, with 9 bases in between. CDR3 nucleotides: TGCGCCAGCAGCCAAGATTTCGGGGGCCAAGAGACCCAGTACTTC. It yields the protein CASSQDFGGQETQYF.

The chain employs TRBV3-1 and TRBJ2-3; possible D gene TRBD2, 7 bases. Trimming shortened V by 0 bases and J by 4 bases, and 20 bases separated the two germline ends. CDR1 and CDR2 (germline): LGHDT, YNNKEL (reference sequence). There are 18 residues in the CDR3. CDR3 in amino acids: CASSQDYPRGTSSDTQYF. For the CDR3, the DNA is TGTGCCAGCAGCCAAGATTATCCGCGGGGGACAAGCTCAGATACGCAGTATTTT.

This clonotype is termed medium-sized (0.01 to 0.1%). The chain uses TRBV12-3 or TRBV12-4 and TRBJ2-7; 8 bases are shared with TRBD1. Trimming cost V 6 bases and J 4 bases; bases outside gene matches: 8. The CDR3 totals 14 residues. In DNA form, the CDR3 reads TGTGCCAGCAGATCCCAGGGGGCCTCTTACGAGCAGTACTTC. Translating gives CASRSQGASYEQYF.

CDR3 nucleotides: TGTGCCACATCAGTGTCCGGGACAGGCTACCAGCCCCAGCATTTT. Translated, it gives CATSVSGTGYQPQHF. This rearrangement joins TRBV6-1 to TRBJ1-5; 8 nucleotides align to TRBD1. The J segment lost 7 bases and the V segment lost 10 bases, leaving 15 bases of the junction unmatched. Germline values: CDR1 MNHNS, CDR2 SASEGT. CDR3 length: 15 residues.

This chain uses TRBV6-2 or TRBV6-3 with TRBJ2-7; D not resolved. Looked up from germline, CDR1 is MNHEY and CDR2 is SVGEGT. V lost 5 bases and J 6 bases, leaving 8 bases between the germline ends. CDR3 length: 11 amino acids. CDR3 residues: CASSQHTEQYF. The CDR3 DNA sequence: TGTGCCAGCAGTCAGCACACCGAGCAGTACTTC.

This clonotype was recorded a few times. The V gene is TRBV20-1, the J gene TRBJ1-2; 7 bases are shared with TRBD1. CDR1 and CDR2 (germline): DFQATT, SNEGSKA (reference sequence). There are 13 residues in the CDR3. Trimming took 7 bases from V and 4 from J; bases not matched to a gene: 9. This chain's CDR3 is CSGTTGPTYGYTF. The DNA of the CDR3 is TGCAGTGGAACGACAGGGCCTACCTATGGCTACACCTTC.

This clonotype came up once. J is TRBJ2-3 and V is TRBV6-2 or TRBV6-3; 9 positions match TRBD2. CDR3 length: 14 residues. Trimming cost V 6 bases and J 2 bases; bases outside gene matches: 3. The germline CDR1 and CDR2 sequences are MNHEY and SVGEGT. CDR3 loop: CASRSGGPTDTQYF. The CDR3 nucleotides read TGTGCCAGCAGGAGCGGGGGGCCCACAGATACGCAGTATTTT.

To note about this clonotype: A single base separates this from a much larger clone, so it may be a read error. The chain employs TRBV7-2 and TRBJ2-4, with 8 bases aligning to TRBD2. After removal of 5 bases from V and 13 bases from J, the junction contained 10 bases not matched to a gene. CDR1 and CDR2 (germline): SGHTA, FQGNSA. This CDR3 region has 13 residues. CDR3 bases: TGTGCCAGCAGCCCCGGGGGGGCAGGTGAGCAGTACTTC. This codes for CASSPGGAGEQYF.